Below, 9 T cell receptor beta chains from the same sample are listed, as sequenced in a study of T cell responses to AZD1222 COVID-19 vaccine. Data came from immunoSEQ multiplex PCR; TCRdb stores just in-frame clones and leaves some out. The sample has about 120,000 clones, around 90% seen once. The starting material was peripheral blood, obtained 28 days after the second AZD1222 dose. The receptors derive from an adult who received the AZD1222 COVID-19 vaccine.

This chain connects TRBV11-2 to TRBJ2-2, with D uncertain. In germline, CDR1 is SGHAT, CDR2 FQNNGV. The CDR3 consists of 12 residues. The ends were cut back, 5 bases at V and 4 bases at J, with 5 bases in the middle. The CDR3: CASSVGTGELFF. The CDR3 nucleotides read TGTGCCAGCAGCGTGGGCACCGGGGAGCTGTTTTTT.

In its sample, this clone was seen once. The J gene is TRBJ1-5, the V gene TRBV5-8; maybe TRBD1 (5 bases). The germline V gene has CDR1 SGHTS and CDR2 YDEGEE. The CDR3 length is 15 residues. Trimming left V 4 bases short and J 3 bases short, with 14 bases between. This CDR3 reads CASSRGRLVNQPQHF. CDR3 nucleotide sequence: TGTGCCAGCAGCAGGGGACGGTTGGTCAATCAGCCCCAGCATTTT. Together with reference TRBV5-8 and TRBJ1-5, the CDR3 gives the full variable domain: EAGVTQSPTHLIKTRGQQATLRCSPISGHTSVYWYQQALGLGLQFLLWYDEGEERNRGNFPPRFSGRQFPNYSSELNVNALELEDSALYLCASSRGRLVNQPQHFGDGTRLSIL.

The V call is TRBV12-3 or TRBV12-4, the J call TRBJ1-2; 8 bases are shared with TRBD1. J was trimmed by 7 bases and V by 5 bases; bases with no gene match: 6. There are 13 residues in the CDR3. CDR3 sequence reads: CASSPDRVGGYTF. The CDR3 DNA reads as TGTGCCAGCAGTCCGGACAGGGTAGGTGGCTACACCTTC.

V is TRBV6-5 and J is TRBJ1-2; D might be TRBD1 (5 bases). Germline V gene lookup returns CDR1 MNHEY and CDR2 SVGAGI. CDR3 length: 14 residues. The V gene lost 4 bases and the J gene lost 5 bases, with 14 bases spanning the gap. The CDR3 is CASSSHIWGYGYTF. CDR3 nucleotides: TGTGCCAGCAGTTCACATATATGGGGGTATGGCTACACCTTC.

This chain's CDR3 is CASSRIRDGYTF. The CDR3, as DNA: TGTGCCAGCAGCCGAATCAGGGATGGCTACACCTTC. The V gene is TRBV5-8, the J gene TRBJ1-2, with D maybe TRBD1 (5 bases). Germline V CDR1 and CDR2: SGHTS, YDEGEE. CDR3 size: 12 residues. Trimming took 4 bases from V and 6 from J, leaving 10 bases between them.

The rearrangement joins TRBV28 to TRBJ1-6, with 8 bases identical to TRBD1. The CDR3 is 13 residues long. Germline CDR1 and CDR2: MDHEN and SYDVKM. Losses at the gene ends were 6 bases for V and 11 bases for J; bases not matched to a gene: 6. This chain's CDR3 is CASRPDRVAPLHF. In nucleotides, the CDR3 is TGTGCCAGCAGACCGGACAGGGTGGCACCCCTCCACTTT.

This clone was seen just once. This chain links TRBV5-5 with TRBJ2-2; weak D call: TRBD1 (5 bases). The CDR3 runs 16 residues. Germline lookup yields CDR1 SGHKS and CDR2 YYEKEE (reference sequence). V lost 3 bases to trimming and J lost 6 bases, with 18 bases between them. The CDR3 nucleotides are TGTGCCAGCAGCTCCGGAGATAGGGGCCGGGCCGGGGAGCTGTTTTTT. This sequence encodes CASSSGDRGRAGELFF.

V is TRBV27 and J is TRBJ1-1, with D maybe TRBD1 (5 bases). The CDR3 loop spans 14 amino acids. V dropped 5 bases and J dropped 1 base, with 11 bases sitting between them. CDR1 and CDR2 from the germline V gene are MNHEY and SMNVEV (reference sequence). CDR3 nucleotide sequence: TGTGCCAGCAGTCCAGGGTTGCGGAACACTGAAGCTTTCTTT. Encoded protein: CASSPGLRNTEAFF.

The chain is built from TRBV20-1 and TRBJ1-2; D remains ambiguous. V dropped 3 bases and J dropped 9 bases, with 11 bases sitting between them. The V gene's germline CDR1 is DFQATT and CDR2 SNEGSKA (reference sequence). The CDR3 length is 11 residues. CDR3 DNA: TGCAGTGCTAGTTCCCGGGTCAGCTACACCTTC. Translated, it gives CSASSRVSYTF.